These 2 T cell receptor beta chains were sequenced from one sample in a study of blood T cell repertoires in COVID-19. TCRdb keeps only in-frame clones here, not all; method: immunoSEQ multiplex PCR. This sample carries about 50,000 clones, about 88% of them seen once, and the ten largest clones take 3.5% to 4%. The specimen was peripheral blood. Receptor source: a human donor in a cohort sampled during active COVID-19.

This chain connects TRBV19 to TRBJ1-2; D gene unclear. V shed 5 bases and J shed 4 bases, with 14 bases lying between them. CDR3 length: 14 amino acids. Per germline, CDR1 LNHDA and CDR2 SQIVND (reference sequence). CDR3 region: CASSLRGGFYGYTF. CDR3 nucleotides: TGTGCCAGTAGTCTCCGTGGAGGGTTCTATGGCTACACCTTC.

The rearrangement links TRBV19 to TRBJ1-2; no clear D. This CDR3 is 16 amino acids long. Germline CDR1 LNHDA, CDR2 SQIVND (reference sequence). Trimming cost V 7 bases and J 4 bases, with 22 bases left between them. The chain's CDR3 is CASTTEGFLRGYGYTF. The CDR3 coding sequence is TGTGCCAGTACCACTGAAGGATTCCTACGGGGCTATGGCTACACCTTC.